This T cell receptor beta chain came from a study of cytomegalovirus exposure and HLA in healthy donors. As for the study in general: The approximately 660 first-cohort repertoires shared a platform with the 110 or so validation repertoires, as reported in a later analysis. Study results and limitations: Reported results showed that the classifier diagnosed cytomegalovirus status with high specificity and sensitivity.

CDR3 size: 14 residues. Germline V CDR1 and CDR2: SGHRS, YFSETQ. Between the trimmed V and J ends, which lost 0 bases and 0 bases, there was a span of 6 bases. A note on this clone: The antigen is not known.

Profiled with immunoSEQ multiplex PCR; TCRdb holds only in-frame clones, not every one. The sample lists under 95,000 clones; nearly 95% were seen once. The chain is built from TRBV5-1 and TRBJ1-2, with D uncertain. The specimen sequenced was PBMCs. The sequence came from a woman younger than 30 in good health and CMV-seronegative. The CDR3 spells CASSLAYPNYGYTF. In DNA form, the CDR3 reads TGCGCCAGCAGCTTGGCCTATCCTAACTATGGCTACACCTTC.